One sample yielded the 27 T cell receptor beta chains listed below, sequenced in a study of regulatory T cells in long-lasting Graves disease. Specified time point: newly diagnosed GD, antithyroid drugs for less than 3 months. There was RNA extracted from PBMCs, and the TCR library was made from it. The TCR beta library used iRepertoire HTBI primers with Arm-PCR amplification of CDR3. TCRdb ran MiXCR on the multiplex PCR reads and lists one entry per CDR3 protein. The data contain 500,000 to 700,000 distinct CDR3 sequences, around 15% of them singletons. The same sample was also used in a study of T cells in Graves' hyperthyroidism and ophthalmopathy.

The sequencing here drew on peripheral blood mononuclear cells (PBMCs), taken at new diagnosis, from a patient treated with antithyroid drugs. These receptors were obtained from a young woman with Graves disease.

This sequence joins TRBV13 and TRBJ2-5; perhaps D is TRBD1 or TRBD2 (7 bases each). Germline V gives CDR1 PRHDT, CDR2 FYEKMQ (reference sequence). The V end was cut by 6 bases, the J end by 5 bases, with 22 bases between. The CDR3 spans 16 residues. The CDR3 DNA reads as TGTGCCAGCAGTTCGCCCTGGGACAGCGGGGTGGAGACCCAGTACTTC. Translation gives CASSSPWDSGVETQYF.

This clonotype came up many times. The chain combines TRBV6-1 with TRBJ2-7; 7 nucleotides align to TRBD2. Germline trimming cut 8 bases from V and 6 bases from J; bases unmatched to any gene: 19. The CDR3 spans 16 residues. CDR1 and CDR2 (germline): MNHNS, SASEGT. CDR3 coding DNA: TGTGCCAGCGGGCTGGTTGGAGCGGGGCCTGGAGTCGAGCAGTACTTC. This translates into CASGLVGAGPGVEQYF.

The chain uses TRBV20-1 and TRBJ2-3; 8 bases line up with TRBD2. The CDR3 is made up of 15 amino acids. Germline trimming cut 5 bases from V and 3 bases from J; bases unmatched to any gene: 10. CDR1 and CDR2 from the germline V gene are DFQATT and SNEGSKA (reference sequence). The CDR3: CSALARGGGTDTQYF. The CDR3 DNA sequence: TGCAGTGCTCTCGCCCGGGGGGGAGGGACAGATACGCAGTATTTT.

This clonotype was detected ten times or more. The J gene is TRBJ1-5, the V gene TRBV5-1, with D possibly matching TRBD1 (5 bases). V was pared by 1 base and J by 5 bases, with 10 bases between. The CDR3 is 14 residues long. Germline CDR1 and CDR2: SGHRS and YFSETQ. Here the CDR3 DNA reads TGCGCCAGCAGCTTGTTCCAGGGCCATCAGCCCCAGCATTTT. Amino acids: CASSLFQGHQPQHF.

The rearrangement joins TRBV5-1 to TRBJ1-3; possibly TRBD1 for D (6 bases). The ends were cut back, 4 bases at V and 0 bases at J, with 14 bases in the middle. Germline V CDR1 and CDR2: SGHRS, YFSETQ. The CDR3 extends over 16 amino acids. This CDR3 reads CASSTWTASSGNTIYF. The CDR3 DNA reads TGCGCCAGCAGCACCTGGACAGCGAGCTCTGGAAACACCATATATTTT.

This clonotype was recorded at least ten times. The V gene is TRBV11-2, the J gene TRBJ1-2; D is perhaps TRBD1 (5 bases). With 5 bases removed from V and 8 bases from J, the gap between germline ends came to 18 bases. The CDR3 spans 14 residues. Germline V gene data show CDR1 as SGHAT and CDR2 as FQNNGV. CDR3 protein: CASSTWDVSVGYTF. The CDR3 DNA reads TGTGCCAGCAGCACATGGGACGTTTCTGTCGGCTACACCTTC.

There are a few counts of this clonotype. The rearrangement links TRBV2 to TRBJ2-7; 8 bases align to TRBD1. CDR1 is SNHLY and CDR2 is FYNNEI in the germline V gene. The V and J ends lost 6 bases and 2 bases, in that order; junction bases with no gene match: 3. The CDR3 contains 13 residues. CDR3 coding DNA: TGTGCCAGCAGCGTACAGGGGGCCTACGAGCAGTACTTC. This gives the protein CASSVQGAYEQYF. Based on the CDR3 plus reference TRBV2 and TRBJ2-7, the full variable domain is EPEVTQTPSHQVTQMGQEVILRCVPISNHLYFYWYRQILGQKVEFLVSFYNNEISEKSEIFDDQFSVERPDGSNFTLKIRSTKLEDSAMYFCASSVQGAYEQYFGPGTRLTVT.

The V call is TRBV5-4, the J call TRBJ2-2; 7 positions agree with TRBD2. The V segment lost 3 bases and the J segment 0 bases; nucleotides outside the gene matches: 2. This CDR3 spans 15 amino acids. Germline V gives CDR1 SGHNT, CDR2 YYREEE (reference sequence). The CDR3 nucleotides read TGTGCCAGCAGCTGGGACTACTCGAACACCGGGGAGCTGTTTTTT. Amino acids: CASSWDYSNTGELFF.

This clonotype was picked up many times. This chain joins TRBV28 and TRBJ2-1; 9 positions match TRBD1. Trimming cost V 5 bases and J 7 bases; bases outside gene matches: 15. CDR1 MDHEN and CDR2 SYDVKM come from the germline V gene. CDR3 length: 17 residues. The CDR3 protein is CASSTNRPTGGSNEQFF. The CDR3 nucleotides read TGTGCCAGCAGTACAAATCGACCGACAGGGGGAAGTAATGAGCAGTTCTTC.

In its sample, this clonotype was seen a few times. The rearrangement joins TRBV30 to TRBJ1-2, with TRBD1 as a possible D gene (6 bases). The germline V gene has CDR1 GTSNPN and CDR2 SVGIG (reference sequence). The CDR3 spans 14 residues. Trimming removed 0 bases at V and 2 bases at J, with 10 bases between. CDR3 sequence (DNA): TGTGCCTGGAGTGTAGGTCAGGGGAACTATGGCTACACCTTC. Residues: CAWSVGQGNYGYTF. The full variable domain, completed using reference TRBV30 and TRBJ1-2, is SQTIHQWPATLVQPVGSPLSLECTVEGTSNPNLYWYRQAAGRGLQLLFYSVGIGQISSEVPQNLSASRPQDRQFILSSKKLLLSDSGFYLCAWSVGQGNYGYTFGSGTRLTVV.

V is TRBV10-3 and J is TRBJ2-1; maybe TRBD1 (5 bases). This CDR3 is built from 13 residues. CDR1 ENHRY and CDR2 SYGVKD come from the germline V gene. V lost 4 bases and J 8 bases, leaving 12 bases between the germline ends. CDR3 residues: CAISAQGLDEQFF. In DNA, the CDR3 is TGTGCCATCAGTGCTCAGGGCCTGGATGAGCAGTTCTTC.

This chain connects TRBV3-1 to TRBJ2-1, with D possibly matching TRBD2 (6 bases). Between the trimmed V and J ends, which lost 4 bases and 7 bases, there was a span of 11 bases. The CDR3 sequence is 13 residues long. Per germline, CDR1 LGHDT and CDR2 YNNKEL (reference sequence). The CDR3 protein is CASSRDWKNEQFF. The DNA for the CDR3 is TGTGCCAGCAGCCGGGACTGGAAAAATGAGCAGTTCTTC.

This clonotype has more than one count but fewer than ten. The V and J genes are TRBV19 and TRBJ1-4; unclear D gene. The CDR3 consists of 15 residues. Germline V gives CDR1 LNHDA, CDR2 SQIVND (reference sequence). V lost 1 base to trimming and J lost 6 bases, with 12 bases between them. As DNA, the CDR3 is TGTGCCAGTAGTATAGCGGTACGTTGGGATGAAAAACTGTTTTTT. Protein: CASSIAVRWDEKLFF.

The chain joins TRBV7-9 to TRBJ2-7; 7 bases are a match to TRBD1. The CDR3 runs to 16 residues. Germline V gives CDR1 SEHNR, CDR2 FQNEAQ (reference sequence). V was pared by 5 bases and J by 4 bases, with 14 bases of the junction left unmatched. CDR3 protein: CASSVDRVSPQYEQYF. The CDR3 bases are TGTGCCAGCAGCGTCGACAGGGTCTCTCCTCAATACGAGCAGTACTTC. The full variable domain, in which reference TRBV7-9 and TRBJ2-7 provide the parts outside the CDR3, is DTGVSQNPRHKITKRGQNVTFRCDPISEHNRLYWYRQTLGQGPEFLTYFQNEAQLEKSRLLSDRFSAERPKGSFSTLEIQRTEQGDSAMYLCASSVDRVSPQYEQYFGPGTRLTVT.

V is TRBV5-4 and J is TRBJ2-1; TRBD1 matches 9 bases. Matching the DNA end better, TRBJ2-5 makes the J call doubtful. Germline assignment: CDR1 SGHNT and CDR2 YYREEE (reference sequence). CDR3 length: 15 residues. The CDR3 loop is CASSLGKGQGETQYF. The CDR3 coding sequence is TGTGCCAGCAGCCTTGGAAAGGGACAGGGTGAGACCCAGTACTTC.

This clonotype was seen a handful of times. The chain combines TRBV6-1 with TRBJ2-1, with TRBD2 matching over 12 bases. CDR1 is MNHNS and CDR2 is SASEGT in the germline V gene. The trim removed 6 bases at V and 5 bases at J, leaving 5 bases unmatched. This CDR3 region has 15 residues. The CDR3 bases are TGTGCCAGCAGGTCGACTAGCGGGAGCCACAATGAGCAGTTCTTC. Its protein product is CASRSTSGSHNEQFF.

The CDR3 nucleotides read TGTGCCAGCAGCGTAGGTTTCGGAGTGTCCTACGAGCAGTACTTC. Protein product: CASSVGFGVSYEQYF. V is TRBV9 and J is TRBJ2-7, with no clear D. The CDR3 contains 15 residues. The V gene's germline CDR1 is SGDLS and CDR2 YYNGEE. The germline V and J ends were trimmed by 0 bases and 1 base, with 11 bases remaining between them.

This clonotype appeared many times. The chain carries TRBV28 and TRBJ2-7; TRBD1 matches at 7 bases. Trimming removed 8 bases from V and 4 bases from J; junction bases left unmatched: 5. Germline V gives CDR1 MDHEN, CDR2 SYDVKM. The CDR3 extends over 12 amino acids. The CDR3 loop is CASRDSPYEQYF. CDR3 bases: TGTGCCAGCCGGGACAGCCCTTACGAGCAGTACTTC.

This clonotype was recorded many times. The rearrangement uses TRBV19 and TRBJ2-7; D is perhaps TRBD2 (6 bases). With 9 bases removed from V and 2 bases from J, the gap between germline ends came to 20 bases. The CDR3 spans 15 residues. The V gene's germline CDR1 is LNHDA and CDR2 SQIVND (reference sequence). The CDR3 protein is CASRGSGGETYEQYF. CDR3 coding DNA: TGTGCCAGCCGGGGCAGTGGCGGGGAGACCTACGAGCAGTACTTC.

The sample holds many counts of this clonotype. This chain joins TRBV25-1 and TRBJ2-3, with D perhaps TRBD1 (5 bases). The CDR3 extends over 14 amino acids. In germline, CDR1 is MGHDK, CDR2 SYGVNS. V was cut by 10 bases and J by 4 bases, with 18 bases left in between. CDR3 coding DNA: TGTGCCACCGGTGTCAGGGCCGGAGCAGATACGCAGTATTTT. Amino acid sequence: CATGVRAGADTQYF.

Regarding this clonotype: A far larger clone is one base from this, pointing to a likely read error. The chain uses TRBV6-1 and TRBJ1-1; D uncertain. The germline CDR1 and CDR2 sequences are MNHNS and SASEGT. The CDR3 spans 13 residues. The V end was cut by 5 bases, the J end by 1 base, with 8 bases between. The CDR3 region is CASSYGENTEAFF. CDR3 sequence (DNA): TGTGCCAGCAGTTACGGGGAGAACACTGAAGCTTTCTTT.

This clonotype was seen repeatedly, ten times or more. DNA of the CDR3: TGTGCCAGCAGTTACTCGTTTAATGGCCATGAGCAGTTCTTC. It specifies CASSYSFNGHEQFF. V is TRBV6-5 and J is TRBJ2-1; no definite D call. This CDR3 comprises 14 residues. Deletions cut 0 bases from V and 8 bases from J, with 11 bases between. Germline CDR1 and CDR2: MNHEY and SVGAGI.

The V gene is TRBV7-9, the J gene TRBJ1-4; 7 nucleotides line up with TRBD1. After removal of 0 bases from V and 7 bases from J, the junction contained 8 bases not matched to a gene. CDR1 and CDR2 from the germline V gene are SEHNR and FQNEAQ (reference sequence). This CDR3 has 16 amino acids. The CDR3 reads CASSLASPQGSEKLFF. Here the CDR3 DNA reads TGTGCCAGCAGCTTAGCCAGTCCACAGGGGAGTGAAAAACTGTTTTTT.

The chain links TRBV18 to TRBJ2-7; a possible D gene is TRBD1 (5 bases). The germline V gene encodes CDR1 KGHSH and CDR2 LQKENI. This CDR3 is built from 14 residues. Trimming left V 4 bases short and J 0 bases short, with 10 bases between. The CDR3 DNA reads TGTGCCAGCTCACAAACGACAGACTCCTACGAGCAGTACTTC. Translated, it gives CASSQTTDSYEQYF.

This clonotype was seen at least ten times. The rearrangement joins TRBV2 to TRBJ2-7; 8 bases are a match to TRBD2. Germline CDR1 SNHLY, CDR2 FYNNEI. With 0 bases clipped from V and 6 bases from J, the junction kept 7 bases outside the gene matches. The CDR3 totals 15 residues. This CDR3 reads CASSEAVAGPTEQYF. CDR3 DNA sequence: TGTGCCAGCAGTGAAGCCGTAGCGGGACCCACCGAGCAGTACTTC.

This clonotype turned up a few times. The V and J genes are TRBV5-1 and TRBJ2-6; the D is unclear. The germline CDR1 and CDR2 sequences are SGHRS and YFSETQ. There are 14 residues in the CDR3. The germline V and J ends were trimmed by 4 bases and 4 bases, with 9 bases remaining between them. CDR3 residues: CASSPLPGANVLTF. DNA for the CDR3: TGCGCCAGCAGCCCCCTCCCCGGGGCCAACGTCCTGACTTTC.

At least ten counts were recorded for this clonotype. The gene calls are TRBV28 and TRBJ1-1, with unresolved D. CDR1 is MDHEN and CDR2 is SYDVKM in the germline V gene. The V end lost 6 bases, the J end lost 8 bases, and 16 bases lay between the germline ends. The CDR3 is 13 residues long. As DNA, the CDR3 is TGTGCCAGCAGGAAGGTCCCGAGCTCCGAAGCTTTCTTT. Translated: CASRKVPSSEAFF.